Following are 10 T cell receptor beta chains from one sample sequenced in a study of shared clonotypes between healthy human individuals. Repertoires were generated with immunoSEQ multiplex PCR, while TCRdb's copy carries only in-frame clones and drops some. The sample lists about 2.4 million clones, more than 80% occurring once. The sequencing input was naive CD4+ T cells sorted from blood. Described subset: CD45RA+ positively selected. The receptor set was obtained from a man aged 18 to 29 in good health.

The chain recombines TRBV5-1 with TRBJ2-3; TRBD1 or TRBD2 may be the D gene (5 bases each). The CDR3 covers 14 residues. The germline CDR1 and CDR2 sequences are SGHRS and YFSETQ. The V end lost 6 bases, the J end lost 2 bases, and 13 bases lay between the germline ends. CDR3 in amino acids: CASTRDQYTDTQYF. DNA for the CDR3: TGCGCCAGCACCCGGGACCAATACACAGATACGCAGTATTTT.

V and J are TRBV5-8 and TRBJ2-7, with D unclear. The germline V and J ends were trimmed by 2 bases and 6 bases, with 6 bases remaining between them. CDR1 is SGHTS, CDR2 YDEGEE, per germline. CDR3 length: 11 amino acids. The CDR3, as DNA: TGTGCCAGCAGCTTTCGGGTCGAGCAGTACTTC. It codes for CASSFRVEQYF.

In nucleotides, the CDR3 is TGTGCCAGTAGTACCCCCTGGATGAGTTCACCCCTCCACTTT. This translates into CASSTPWMSSPLHF. The chain links TRBV19 to TRBJ1-6; D gene ambiguous. V was shortened by 4 bases and J by 9 bases, with 13 bases between the two germline ends. The CDR3 is made up of 14 amino acids. Germline lookup yields CDR1 LNHDA and CDR2 SQIVND (reference sequence).

The chain combines TRBV28 with TRBJ2-4, with D unclear. Germline values: CDR1 MDHEN, CDR2 SYDVKM. Trimming took 3 bases from V and 6 from J, leaving 12 bases between them. This CDR3 contains 14 residues. The CDR3 here is CASSFLQGRNIQYF. DNA of the CDR3: TGTGCCAGCAGTTTTCTCCAAGGACGAAACATTCAGTACTTC.

The chain joins TRBV7-8 to TRBJ2-7; 8 nucleotides agree with TRBD2. This CDR3 has 16 residues. V lost 5 bases and J lost 2; bases outside the gene matches: 11. Per germline, CDR1 SGHVS and CDR2 FQNEAQ. This CDR3 reads CASSPGGRGATYEQYF. For the CDR3, the DNA is TGTGCCAGCAGCCCGGGGGGGCGGGGGGCGACCTACGAGCAGTACTTC.

The chain couples TRBV18 to TRBJ1-5, with 8 bases identical to TRBD1. V trimming: 3 bases; J trimming: 0 bases; junction bases outside the gene matches: 4. Per germline, CDR1 KGHSH and CDR2 LQKENI. This CDR3 spans 16 amino acids. CDR3: CASSPQGAGSNQPQHF. The CDR3 region has the DNA TGTGCCAGCTCACCCCAGGGGGCAGGTAGCAATCAGCCCCAGCATTTT.

The gene calls are TRBV27 and TRBJ1-5, with 10 bases matching TRBD1. The CDR3 sequence is 16 residues long. Looked up from germline, CDR1 is MNHEY and CDR2 is SMNVEV (reference sequence). J gave up 4 bases and V 3 bases, and 6 bases lay outside the gene matches. CDR3 sequence: CASSLTGGERNQPQHF. The CDR3 DNA follows: TGTGCCAGCAGTTTGACAGGGGGCGAAAGGAATCAGCCCCAGCATTTT.

The gene calls are TRBV6-6 and TRBJ2-7; D gene uncertain. V was clipped by 2 bases and J by 3 bases, with 17 bases between them. Germline V gives CDR1 MNHNY, CDR2 SVGAGI (reference sequence). The CDR3 length is 16 residues. In DNA form, the CDR3 reads TGTGCCAGCAGTTACGATCGGTTGAGCCGCGGCTACGAGCAGTACTTC. As protein: CASSYDRLSRGYEQYF.

This chain joins TRBV19 and TRBJ1-2, with TRBD1 matching over 10 bases. Unmatched junction bases numbered 9, after V lost 5 bases and J lost 3 bases. The germline V gene has CDR1 LNHDA and CDR2 SQIVND (reference sequence). This CDR3 spans 16 amino acids. DNA for the CDR3: TGTGCCAGTAGTGCACGGGACAGGGGCCTAGACTATGGCTACACCTTC. Encoded protein: CASSARDRGLDYGYTF.

The chain employs TRBV28 and TRBJ2-7, with 8 bases matching TRBD1. CDR1 MDHEN and CDR2 SYDVKM come from the germline V gene. The CDR3 loop spans 15 amino acids. V lost 5 bases and J lost 3; bases outside the gene matches: 9. The CDR3 sequence is CASSPFGTGHYEQYF. CDR3 nucleotides: TGTGCCAGCAGTCCTTTCGGGACAGGCCACTACGAGCAGTACTTC.